This T cell receptor (beta chain) was recovered during a study of cytomegalovirus exposure and HLA in healthy donors. Of note for this clone: Antigen unknown. This CDR3 is also generated by other DNA sequences in the sample.

Study findings and constraints: The listing of 150 to 200 TCR beta chains classed them as cytomegalovirus-associated. In a later analysis, a genetic analysis reported fewer productive-TCR N-insertions in an Asian-associated ancestry cluster than the cohort average. Several of the most significant clusters appeared linked to common viral pathogens, based on a later analysis. Among TCR beta chains of equal frequency, HLA-associated ones were more clonally expanded in a later analysis.

V was clipped by 3 bases and J by 3 bases, with 6 bases between them. The CDR3 is made up of 12 amino acids. Germline V gene sequence: CDR1 SGHAT, CDR2 FQNNGV. With 60 Vbeta and 13 Jbeta primers, the PCR was carried out. Produced via immunoSEQ multiplex PCR; TCRdb's table is partial and in-frame only. The sample has fewer than 200,000 clones; 75% to 80% are singletons. The sequence came from a middle-aged man in good health and CMV-seropositive. The gene calls are TRBV11-2 and TRBJ2-7; TRBD1 is a possible D gene (5 bases). Specimen: PBMCs. The CDR3 reads CASSLQGYEQYF. DNA of the CDR3: TGTGCCAGCAGCTTGCAGGGCTACGAGCAGTACTTC.